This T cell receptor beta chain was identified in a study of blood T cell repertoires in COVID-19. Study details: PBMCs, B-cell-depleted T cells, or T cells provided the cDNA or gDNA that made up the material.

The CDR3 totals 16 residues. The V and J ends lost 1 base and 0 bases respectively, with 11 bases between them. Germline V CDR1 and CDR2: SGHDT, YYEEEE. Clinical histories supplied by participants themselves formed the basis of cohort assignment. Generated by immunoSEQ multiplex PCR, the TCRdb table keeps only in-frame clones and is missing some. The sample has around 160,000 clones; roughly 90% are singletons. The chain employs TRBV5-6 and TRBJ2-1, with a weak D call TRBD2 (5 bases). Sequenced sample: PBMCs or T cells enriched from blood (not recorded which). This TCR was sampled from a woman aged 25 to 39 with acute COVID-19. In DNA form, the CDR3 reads TGTGCCAGCAGCTTGCCCGGGGAGAGCTCCTACAATGAGCAGTTCTTC. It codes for CASSLPGESSYNEQFF.